This T cell receptor (beta chain) came from a study of CD8 T cells in Susac syndrome. The germline V and J ends were trimmed by 1 base and 5 bases, with 12 bases remaining between them. CDR1 and CDR2 from the germline V gene are SGHDN and FVKESK. The CDR3 runs to 14 residues. cDNA came from approximately 0.5 to 1 ug RNA primed by random hexamers. TCRdb ran MiXCR on the immunoSEQ multiplex PCR reads and lists one entry per CDR3 protein. The data contain about 69,000 distinct CDR3 sequences, about 91% of them seen just once; the ten biggest clones take up under 0.6%. CD8+ and CD4+ T cells circulating in blood were sequenced for TCR beta.

This TCR derives from a human donor with multiple sclerosis. Specimen: CD8+ T cells from PBMCs. V is TRBV14 and J is TRBJ2-7; D remains unclear. CDR3 sequence (DNA): TGTGCCAGCAGCCAAGTACGGTCCACCAACGAGCAGTACTTC. This sequence encodes CASSQVRSTNEQYF. The full variable domain, with the rest looked up from reference TRBV14 and TRBJ2-7, is EAGVTQFPSHSVIEKGQTVTLRCDPISGHDNLYWYRRVMGKEIKFLLHFVKESKQDESGMPNNRFLAERTGGTYSTLKVQPAELEDSGVYFCASSQVRSTNEQYFGPGTRLTVT.